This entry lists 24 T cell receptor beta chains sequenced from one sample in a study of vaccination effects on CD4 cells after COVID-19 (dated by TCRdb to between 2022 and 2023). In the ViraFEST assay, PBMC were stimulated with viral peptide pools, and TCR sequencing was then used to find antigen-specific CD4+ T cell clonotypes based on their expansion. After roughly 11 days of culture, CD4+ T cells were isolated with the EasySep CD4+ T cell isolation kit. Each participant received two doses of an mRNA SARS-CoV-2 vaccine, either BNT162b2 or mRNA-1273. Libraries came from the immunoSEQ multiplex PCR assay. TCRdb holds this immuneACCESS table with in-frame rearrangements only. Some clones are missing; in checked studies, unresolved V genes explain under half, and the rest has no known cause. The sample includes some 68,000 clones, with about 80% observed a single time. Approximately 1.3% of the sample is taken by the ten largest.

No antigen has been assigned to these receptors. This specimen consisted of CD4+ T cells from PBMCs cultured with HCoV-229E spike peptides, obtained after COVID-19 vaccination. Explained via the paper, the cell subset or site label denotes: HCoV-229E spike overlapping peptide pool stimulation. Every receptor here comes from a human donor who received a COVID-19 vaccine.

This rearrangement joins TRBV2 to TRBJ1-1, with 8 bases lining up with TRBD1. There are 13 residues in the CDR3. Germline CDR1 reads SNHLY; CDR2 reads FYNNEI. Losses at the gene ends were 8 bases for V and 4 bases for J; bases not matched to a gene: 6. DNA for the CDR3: TGTGCCAGCCCGAGAACAGGGGGCACTGAAGCTTTCTTT. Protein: CASPRTGGTEAFF.

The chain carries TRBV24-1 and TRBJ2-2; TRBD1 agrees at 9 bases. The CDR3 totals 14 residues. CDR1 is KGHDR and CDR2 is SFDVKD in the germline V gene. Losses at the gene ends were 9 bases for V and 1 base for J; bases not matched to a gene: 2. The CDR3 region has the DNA TGTGCCACCTCGGGACAGGGGAACACCGGGGAGCTGTTTTTT. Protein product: CATSGQGNTGELFF.

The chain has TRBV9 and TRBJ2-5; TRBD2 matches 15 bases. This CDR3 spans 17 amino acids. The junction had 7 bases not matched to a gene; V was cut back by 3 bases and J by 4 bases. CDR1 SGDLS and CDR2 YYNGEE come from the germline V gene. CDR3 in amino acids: CASSAGLAGGPGETQYF. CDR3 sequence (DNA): TGTGCCAGCAGCGCAGGACTAGCGGGGGGGCCAGGAGAGACCCAGTACTTC.

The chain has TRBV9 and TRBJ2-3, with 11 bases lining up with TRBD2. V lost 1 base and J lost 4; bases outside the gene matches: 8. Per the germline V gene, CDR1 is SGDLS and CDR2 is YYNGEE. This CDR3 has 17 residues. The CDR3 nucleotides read TGTGCCAGCAGCGTATTAGCGGGGGGGCTTTTTTCAGATACGCAGTATTTT. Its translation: CASSVLAGGLFSDTQYF.

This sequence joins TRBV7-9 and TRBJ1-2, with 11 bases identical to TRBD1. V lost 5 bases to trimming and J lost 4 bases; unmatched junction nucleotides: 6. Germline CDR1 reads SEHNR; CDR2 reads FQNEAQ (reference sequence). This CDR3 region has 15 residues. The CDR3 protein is CASSAGQGEIYGYTF. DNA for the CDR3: TGTGCCAGCAGCGCGGGACAGGGGGAAATCTATGGCTACACCTTC.

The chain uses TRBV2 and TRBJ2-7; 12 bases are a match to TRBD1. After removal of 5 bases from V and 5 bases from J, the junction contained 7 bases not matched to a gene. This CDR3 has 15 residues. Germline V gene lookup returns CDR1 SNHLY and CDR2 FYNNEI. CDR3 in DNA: TGTGCCAGCAGTTTAACCGGGACAGGGGGCCACGAGCAGTACGTC. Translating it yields CASSLTGTGGHEQYV.

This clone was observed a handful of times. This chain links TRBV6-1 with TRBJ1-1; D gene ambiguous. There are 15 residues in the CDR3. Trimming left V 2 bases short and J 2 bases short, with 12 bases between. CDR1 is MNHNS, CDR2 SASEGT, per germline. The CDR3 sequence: CASSEFVGVNTEAFF. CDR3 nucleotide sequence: TGTGCCAGCAGTGAATTTGTCGGAGTTAACACTGAAGCTTTCTTT.

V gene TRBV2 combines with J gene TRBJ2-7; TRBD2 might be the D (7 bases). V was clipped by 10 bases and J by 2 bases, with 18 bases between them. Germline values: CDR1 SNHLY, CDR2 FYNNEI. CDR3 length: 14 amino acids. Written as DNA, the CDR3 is TGTGCCACGAGACGGGGGGCCGGGACCTACGAGCAGTACGTC. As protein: CATRRGAGTYEQYV.

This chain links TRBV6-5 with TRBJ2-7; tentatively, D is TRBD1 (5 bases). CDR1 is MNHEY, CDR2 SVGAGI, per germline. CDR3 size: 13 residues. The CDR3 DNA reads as TGTGCCAGCAAGGGGCAGGGATCCTCCGAGCAGTACGTC. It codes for CASKGQGSSEQYV.

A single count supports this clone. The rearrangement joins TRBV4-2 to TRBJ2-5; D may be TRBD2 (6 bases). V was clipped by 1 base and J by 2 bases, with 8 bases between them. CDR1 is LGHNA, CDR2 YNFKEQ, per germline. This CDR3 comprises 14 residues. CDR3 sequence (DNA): TGTGCCAGCAGCCAAGGGGACTCACAAGAGACCCAGTACTTC. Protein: CASSQGDSQETQYF.

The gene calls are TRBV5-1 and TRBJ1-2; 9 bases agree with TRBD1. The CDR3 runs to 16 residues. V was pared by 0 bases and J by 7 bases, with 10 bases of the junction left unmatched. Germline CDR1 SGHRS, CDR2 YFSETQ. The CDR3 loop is CASSLAPPGTGFGYTF. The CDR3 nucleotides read TGCGCCAGCAGCTTGGCCCCACCCGGGACAGGGTTTGGCTACACCTTC.

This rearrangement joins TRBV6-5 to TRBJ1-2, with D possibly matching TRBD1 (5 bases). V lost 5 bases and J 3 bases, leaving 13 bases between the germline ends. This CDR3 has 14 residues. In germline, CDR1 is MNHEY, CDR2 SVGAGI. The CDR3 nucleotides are TGTGCCAGCAGTCCACTGACAGACTACTATGGCTACACCTTC. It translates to CASSPLTDYYGYTF.

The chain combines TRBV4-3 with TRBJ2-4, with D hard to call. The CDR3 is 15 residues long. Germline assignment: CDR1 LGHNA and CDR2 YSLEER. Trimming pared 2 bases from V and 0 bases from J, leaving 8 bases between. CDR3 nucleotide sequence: TGCGCCAGCAGCCAACAGACAATAGCCAAAAACATTCAGTACTTC. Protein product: CASSQQTIAKNIQYF.

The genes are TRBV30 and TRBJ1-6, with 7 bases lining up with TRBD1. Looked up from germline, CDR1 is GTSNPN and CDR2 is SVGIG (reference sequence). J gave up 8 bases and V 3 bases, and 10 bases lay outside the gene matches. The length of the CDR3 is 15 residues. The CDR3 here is CAWSTKDRVYSPLHF. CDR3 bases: TGTGCCTGGAGCACCAAAGACAGGGTATATTCACCCCTCCACTTT.

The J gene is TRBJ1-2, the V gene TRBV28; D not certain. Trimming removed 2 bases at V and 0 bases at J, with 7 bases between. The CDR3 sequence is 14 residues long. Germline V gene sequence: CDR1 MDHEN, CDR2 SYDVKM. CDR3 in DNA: TGTGCCAGCAGTTTAGCCGGAGCTAACTATGGCTACACCTTC. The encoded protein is CASSLAGANYGYTF.

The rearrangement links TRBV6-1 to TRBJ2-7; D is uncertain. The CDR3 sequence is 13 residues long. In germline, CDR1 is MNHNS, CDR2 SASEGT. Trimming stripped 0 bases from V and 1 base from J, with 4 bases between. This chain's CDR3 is CASSEAGSYEQYV. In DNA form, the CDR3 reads TGTGCCAGCAGTGAAGCGGGTTCCTACGAGCAGTACGTC.

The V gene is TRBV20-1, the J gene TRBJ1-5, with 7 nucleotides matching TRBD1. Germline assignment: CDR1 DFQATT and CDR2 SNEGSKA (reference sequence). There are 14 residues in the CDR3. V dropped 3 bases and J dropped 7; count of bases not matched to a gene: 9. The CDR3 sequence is CSASKRGQGQPQHF. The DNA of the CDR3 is TGCAGTGCTAGTAAGAGGGGGCAGGGGCAGCCCCAGCATTTT.

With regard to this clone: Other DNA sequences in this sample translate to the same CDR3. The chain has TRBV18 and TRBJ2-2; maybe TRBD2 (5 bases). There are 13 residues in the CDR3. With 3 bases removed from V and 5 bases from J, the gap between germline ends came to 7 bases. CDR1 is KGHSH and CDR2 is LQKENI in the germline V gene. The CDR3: CASSPRGTGELFF. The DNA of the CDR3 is TGTGCCAGCTCACCGCGAGGGACCGGGGAGCTGTTTTTT.

CDR3 coding DNA: TGTGCCAGCAGCATGCCGGGTTTATTGACCTACAATGAGCAGTTCTTC. Translation: CASSMPGLLTYNEQFF. The chain combines TRBV5-4 with TRBJ2-1; D call uncertain. CDR1 is SGHNT and CDR2 is YYREEE in the germline V gene (reference sequence). V was pared by 4 bases and J by 2 bases, with 16 bases between. The CDR3 contains 16 residues.

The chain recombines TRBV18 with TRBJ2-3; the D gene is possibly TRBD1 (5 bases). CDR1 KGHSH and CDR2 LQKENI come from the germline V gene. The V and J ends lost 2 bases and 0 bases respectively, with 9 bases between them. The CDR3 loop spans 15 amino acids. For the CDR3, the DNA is TGTGCCAGCTCACCAATTGCAGGGAGCACAGATACGCAGTATTTT. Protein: CASSPIAGSTDTQYF.

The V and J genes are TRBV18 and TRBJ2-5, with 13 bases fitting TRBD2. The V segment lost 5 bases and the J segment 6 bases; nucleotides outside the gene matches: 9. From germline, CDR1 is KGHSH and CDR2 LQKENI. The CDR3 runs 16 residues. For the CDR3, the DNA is TGTGCCAGCTCATATACCGGGACTAGCGGGGCTCAGACCCAGTACTTC. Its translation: CASSYTGTSGAQTQYF. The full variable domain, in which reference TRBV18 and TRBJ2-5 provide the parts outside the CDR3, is NAGVMQNPRHLVRRRGQEARLRCSPMKGHSHVYWYRQLPEEGLKFMVYLQKENIIDESGMPKERFSAEFPKEGPSILRIQQVVRGDSAAYFCASSYTGTSGAQTQYFGPGTRLLVL.

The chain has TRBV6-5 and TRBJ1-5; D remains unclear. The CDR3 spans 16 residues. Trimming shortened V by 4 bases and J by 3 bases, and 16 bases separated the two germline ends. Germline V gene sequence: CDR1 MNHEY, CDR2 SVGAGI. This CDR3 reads CASSSREDRYNQPQHF. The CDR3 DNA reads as TGTGCCAGCAGTTCTCGGGAGGACCGCTACAATCAGCCCCAGCATTTT.

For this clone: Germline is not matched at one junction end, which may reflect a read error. CDR3 region: CASSQVRQEPFF. The CDR3 region has the DNA TGCGCCAGCAGTCAGGTTCGGCAGGAACCCTTTTTC. V and J are TRBV23-1 and TRBJ1-2; D call uncertain. TRBV23-1 has ORF status, its function being uncertain. The CDR3 is 12 amino acids.

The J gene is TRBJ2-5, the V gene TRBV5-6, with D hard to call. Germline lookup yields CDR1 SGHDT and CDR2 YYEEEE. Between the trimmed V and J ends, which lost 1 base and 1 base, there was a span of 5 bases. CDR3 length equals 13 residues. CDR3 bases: TGTGCCAGCAGCTTGCCAGGCCAAGAGACCCAGTACTTC. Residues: CASSLPGQETQYF.